This entry describes one T cell receptor (beta chain). As yet, its antigen is unknown. Semiquantitative ARM-PCR amplified T cell receptor alpha and beta CDR3 regions from mRNA. ARM-PCR used tagged nested gene-specific primers, then communal superprimers for exponential amplification. Before the second round, exonuclease removed the nested primers. Via MiXCR, TCRdb re-called the multiplex PCR reads, giving one row per CDR3 protein. This table has 10,000 to 15,000 distinct CDR3 sequences, over 60% appearing once. The sample originates from a study of relationships among human T cell subsets. Bead selections for CD25, CD56 and CD294 left a flow-through collected as Th1 cells. Study-wide results and limits: Many CDR3s were shared across Th1, Th2 and regulatory subsets.

The CDR3 covers 17 residues. Germline CDR1 SGHVS, CDR2 FNYEAQ. With 5 bases clipped from V and 0 bases from J, the junction kept 8 bases outside the gene matches. The source of this sequence is a man aged 40-49 years in good health. Sequences were obtained from CD4+ Th1 cells sorted from blood. The chain links TRBV7-6 to TRBJ1-5, with 9 positions matching TRBD1. CDR3 DNA: TGTGCCAGCAGCCGGGACAGGGAGGGTTATAGCAATCAGCCCCAGCATTTT. Translation gives CASSRDREGYSNQPQHF.